These T cell receptor beta chains were read from a single sample in a study of blood T cell repertoires in COVID-19. Here immunoSEQ multiplex PCR was the method, and the copy in TCRdb shows in-frame clones only, minus some. The sample has about 300,000 clones, 85% to 90% seen once. Sequenced input: PBMCs or T cells enriched from blood (not recorded which). The source of these receptors is a woman aged 50 to 60 who had been exposed to COVID-19. CDR3s leave out the opening cysteine and the closing phenylalanine or tryptophan. The order of the fields is CDR3 protein, J gene, V gene.

cdr3_aa: ASSQGSGGGTYISGNTIY
j_call: TRBJ1-3
v_call: TRBV3-1/TRBV3-2

cdr3_aa: AISSGDDTGELF
j_call: TRBJ2-2
v_call: TRBV10-3

cdr3_aa: SVEDLMSGEAF
j_call: TRBJ1-1
v_call: TRBV29-1

cdr3_aa: ASSLSGPRGKLF
j_call: TRBJ1-4
v_call: TRBV28

cdr3_aa: ASSEAHRQAGGGGYT
j_call: TRBJ1-2
v_call: TRBV6-1

cdr3_aa: ASSEVEATEAF
j_call: TRBJ1-1
v_call: TRBV6-1

cdr3_aa: ATSRDQRGGLGSTDTQY
j_call: TRBJ2-3
v_call: TRBV15

cdr3_aa: ASSLIEGASGVSTDTQY
j_call: TRBJ2-3
v_call: TRBV4-1

cdr3_aa: ASSHRDRDSNQPQH
j_call: TRBJ1-5
v_call: TRBV7-8

cdr3_aa: ASSQEAWNTGELF
j_call: TRBJ2-2
v_call: TRBV4-2

cdr3_aa: ASSAGTGGEVNYGYT
j_call: TRBJ1-2
v_call: TRBV7-9

cdr3_aa: ASSSGEEQY
j_call: TRBJ2-7
v_call: TRBV6-5

cdr3_aa: ASSRGGISPLH
j_call: TRBJ1-6
v_call: TRBV6-5

cdr3_aa: ASSLRTGTSGYNEQF
j_call: TRBJ2-1
v_call: TRBV4-2

cdr3_aa: ASRGPGGVTEAF
j_call: TRBJ1-1
v_call: TRBV3-1/TRBV3-2

cdr3_aa: ASSYWQGAGTEAF
j_call: TRBJ1-1
v_call: TRBV6-5

cdr3_aa: ASSRALLYEQY
j_call: TRBJ2-7
v_call: TRBV19

cdr3_aa: ASSPMTGAYGYT
j_call: TRBJ1-2
v_call: TRBV14

cdr3_aa: ASSQDNGRDSPLH
j_call: TRBJ1-6
v_call: TRBV4-1

cdr3_aa: ASRLATGGRNTEAF
j_call: TRBJ1-1
v_call: TRBV12-2

cdr3_aa: ASSLGSVRGEKLF
j_call: TRBJ1-4
v_call: TRBV5-1

cdr3_aa: ASSQVDSEAF
j_call: TRBJ1-1
v_call: TRBV14

cdr3_aa: ASSLAYENEAF
j_call: TRBJ1-1
v_call: TRBV7-2

cdr3_aa: ASSYSGTNTGELF
j_call: TRBJ2-2
v_call: TRBV6-2/TRBV6-3

cdr3_aa: ASSRAVSKYQPQH
j_call: TRBJ1-5
v_call: TRBV19

cdr3_aa: ASSLFGSDTQY
j_call: TRBJ2-3
v_call: TRBV5-4

cdr3_aa: ASSQNPDRVGAGYT
j_call: TRBJ1-2
v_call: TRBV3-1/TRBV3-2

cdr3_aa: ASSLGLANEQF
j_call: TRBJ2-1
v_call: TRBV11-2